This T cell receptor (beta chain) was identified in a study of regulatory T cells in long-lasting Graves disease. This CDR3 is 14 amino acids long. Germline loops: CDR1 GTSNPN, CDR2 SVGIG (reference sequence). V was clipped by 2 bases and J by 5 bases; unmatched bases: 7. In this sample, this clonotype turned up a few times. Its antigen is currently unknown. Arm-PCR with iRepertoire HTBI primers amplified the CDR3 regions for these TCR beta libraries. TCRdb reprocessed the multiplex PCR reads via MiXCR and lists one record per CDR3 protein. The sample lists around 450,000 distinct CDR3 sequences; roughly 21% were seen once. The time point was: persistent/refractory GD, antithyroid drugs over 5 years with positive TRAb. Construction of the TCR library relied on RNA isolated from PBMCs. Graves' disease diagnoses followed American Thyroid Association guidelines. General observations from the study: The study found persistent patients shared more public clonotypes (approximately 2,700) than new patients (966). Under persistent disease, TRBV28, TRBJ1-2 and TRBJ2-5 were used preferentially.

The chain has TRBV30 and TRBJ2-7; 9 nucleotides agree with TRBD2. The sequencing here drew on peripheral blood mononuclear cells (PBMCs), taken when the disease was refractory, from a patient treated with antithyroid drugs. This clonotype originated in a female donor with Graves disease. CDR3 sequence reads: CAWSPGLAIHEQYF. CDR3 in DNA: TGTGCCTGGAGTCCGGGACTAGCTATACACGAGCAGTACTTC.